This TCR beta chain came from a study of blood T cells in healthy people across ages. A word on this clonotype: At one end the junction does not follow the germline gene, possibly because of a read error.

For the second PCR, which ran for about 7 to 12 cycles, a sample-barcoded 5' primer and a J-beta primer mix were used. Each CDR3 protein gets one entry after TCRdb re-called the 5' RACE reads with MiXCR. The sample shows 1.5 million to 2 million distinct CDR3 sequences, around 35% of them seen only once. The V gene's germline CDR1 is MDHEN and CDR2 SYDVKM. There are 19 residues in the CDR3. This receptor was identified in a woman in her twenties or thirties in good health. The V call is TRBV28, the J call TRBJ2-1, with 7 bases lining up with TRBD2. Input material: blood. CDR3 protein: CASSLPGGGAQSSYNEQFF. The CDR3 DNA is TGTGCCAGCAGTTTACCTGGGGGGGGAGCGCAAAGCTCCTACAATGAGCAGTTCTTT.